This TCR beta chain was retrieved from a study of chemoradiotherapy in HPV16-positive cancers. Background on the study: Candidate HPV-specific clones and shared TCR motifs came from a couple of HPV16-positive patients.

The CDR3 totals 11 residues. The V gene lost 8 bases and the J gene lost 10 bases, with 14 bases spanning the gap. CDR1 MGHDK and CDR2 SYGVNS come from the germline V gene. The study's findings and limits: Only a couple of HPV16-positive patients supplied the functional HPV-specificity definition. Candidate HPV-specific clones and E7-related TCR motifs grew in tumor during treatment. For HPV16-positive patients, expanding HPV-responsive T cells associated with longer recurrence-free survival.

Here immunoSEQ multiplex PCR was the method, and the copy in TCRdb shows in-frame clones only, minus some. The sample comprises about 7,900 clones, approximately 80% of which are singletons, and 1.5% to 2% rests with the top ten. Comments on this clone: Antigen: not known.

Sampling was done from a patient who underwent chemoradiotherapy. The sequence was obtained from a human donor with HPV-associated anogenital cancer. The chain joins TRBV25-1 to TRBJ1-2; tentative D call: TRBD1 (6 bases). CDR3: CASVYRDDYTF. The CDR3 nucleotides read TGTGCCAGCGTATACAGGGATGACTACACCTTC.